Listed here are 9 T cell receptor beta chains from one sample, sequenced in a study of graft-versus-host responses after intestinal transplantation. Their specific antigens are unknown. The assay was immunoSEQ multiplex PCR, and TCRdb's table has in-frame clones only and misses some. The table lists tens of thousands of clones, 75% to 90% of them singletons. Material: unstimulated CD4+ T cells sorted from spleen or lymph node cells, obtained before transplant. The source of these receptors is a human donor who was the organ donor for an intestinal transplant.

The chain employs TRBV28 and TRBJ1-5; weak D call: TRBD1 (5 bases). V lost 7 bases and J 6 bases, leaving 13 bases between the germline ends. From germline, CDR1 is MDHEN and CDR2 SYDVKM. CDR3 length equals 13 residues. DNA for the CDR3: TGTGCCAGCAAAGCGGGGGTGCCTCAGCCCCAGCATTTT. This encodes CASKAGVPQPQHF.

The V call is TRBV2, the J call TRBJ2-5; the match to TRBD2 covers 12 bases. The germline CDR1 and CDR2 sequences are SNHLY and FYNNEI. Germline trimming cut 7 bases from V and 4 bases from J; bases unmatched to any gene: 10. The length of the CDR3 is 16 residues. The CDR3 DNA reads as TGTGCCAGCAAACGGACTAGCGGGGCGGGGCCAGAGACCCAGTACTTC. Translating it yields CASKRTSGAGPETQYF.

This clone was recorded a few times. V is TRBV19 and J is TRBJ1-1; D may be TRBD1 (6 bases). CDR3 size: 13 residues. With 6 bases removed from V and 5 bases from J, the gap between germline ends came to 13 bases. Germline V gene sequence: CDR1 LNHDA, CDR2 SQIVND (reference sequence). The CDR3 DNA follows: TGTGCCAGTAGAAGGGAGGGGGGAACTGAAGCTTTCTTT. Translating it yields CASRREGGTEAFF.

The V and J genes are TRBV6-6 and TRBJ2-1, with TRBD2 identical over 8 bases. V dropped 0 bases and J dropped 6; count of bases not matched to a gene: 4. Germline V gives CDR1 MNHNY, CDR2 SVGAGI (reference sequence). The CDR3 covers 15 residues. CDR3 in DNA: TGTGCCAGCAGTTACTCGGGACTAGGGACCAATGAGCAGTTCTTC. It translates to CASSYSGLGTNEQFF.

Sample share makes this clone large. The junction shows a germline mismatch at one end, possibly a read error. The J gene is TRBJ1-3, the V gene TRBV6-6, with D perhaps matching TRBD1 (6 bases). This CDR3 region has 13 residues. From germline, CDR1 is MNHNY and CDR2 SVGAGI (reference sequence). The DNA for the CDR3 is TGTGCCAGCAGTTACAACCAGCCAGGGGATCCCGTTTTT. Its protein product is CASSYNQPGDPVF.

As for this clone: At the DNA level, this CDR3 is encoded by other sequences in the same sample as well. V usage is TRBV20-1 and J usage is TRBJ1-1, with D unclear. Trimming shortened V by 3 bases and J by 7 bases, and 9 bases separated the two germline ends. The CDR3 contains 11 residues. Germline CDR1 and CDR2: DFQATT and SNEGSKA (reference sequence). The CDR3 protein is CSARGTGEAFF. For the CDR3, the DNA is TGCAGTGCTAGGGGCACTGGTGAAGCTTTCTTT.

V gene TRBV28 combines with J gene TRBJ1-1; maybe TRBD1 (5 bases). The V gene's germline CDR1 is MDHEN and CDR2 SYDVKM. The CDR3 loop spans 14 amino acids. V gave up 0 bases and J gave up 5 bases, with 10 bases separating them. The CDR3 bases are TGTGCCAGCAGTTTATGGGGGGGGAAAACTGAAGCTTTCTTT. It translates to CASSLWGGKTEAFF.

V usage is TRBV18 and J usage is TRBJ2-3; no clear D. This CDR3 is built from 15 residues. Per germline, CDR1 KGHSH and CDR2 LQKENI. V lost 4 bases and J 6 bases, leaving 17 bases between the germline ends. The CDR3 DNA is TGTGCCAGCTCACTCGCGCTCGGCCCCGGGGATACGCAGTATTTT. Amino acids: CASSLALGPGDTQYF. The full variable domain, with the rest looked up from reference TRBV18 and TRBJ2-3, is NAGVMQNPRHLVRRRGQEARLRCSPMKGHSHVYWYRQLPEEGLKFMVYLQKENIIDESGMPKERFSAEFPKEGPSILRIQQVVRGDSAAYFCASSLALGPGDTQYFGPGTRLTVL.

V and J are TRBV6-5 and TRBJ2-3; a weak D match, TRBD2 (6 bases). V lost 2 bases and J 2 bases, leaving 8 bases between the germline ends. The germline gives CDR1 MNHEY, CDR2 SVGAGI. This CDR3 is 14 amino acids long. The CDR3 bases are TGTGCCAGCAGTTACGGGGGACTCACAGATACGCAGTATTTT. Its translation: CASSYGGLTDTQYF.